What follows are 6 T cell receptor beta chains derived from one specimen sequenced in a study of T cell repertoires in cytomegalovirus infection. Via MiXCR, TCRdb re-called the reads, giving one row per CDR3 protein. The sample yields approximately 500,000 distinct CDR3 sequences, 15% to 20% seen once. Sequenced material: CD8+ T cells from PBMCs. The receptor set was obtained from a human donor in good health (CMV status not recorded). Some clones in this sample may be carry-over from other donors' samples.

This clonotype came up many times. CDR3 sequence: CASSWGQGPNNEQFF. CDR3 bases: TGTGCCAGCAGTTGGGGACAGGGACCGAACAATGAGCAGTTCTTC. V is TRBV6-2 or TRBV6-3 and J is TRBJ2-1; TRBD1 matches at 9 bases. This CDR3 has 15 residues. CDR1 MNHEY and CDR2 SVGEGT come from the germline V gene. Trimming at V came to 4 bases and at J to 5 bases, leaving 6 bases not matched to a gene.

In its sample, this clonotype was seen many times. This chain connects TRBV28 to TRBJ1-6; D call uncertain. The ends were cut back, 1 base at V and 7 bases at J, with 5 bases in the middle. This CDR3 has 13 amino acids. CDR1 is MDHEN, CDR2 SYDVKM, per germline. The CDR3 loop reads CASSLYQNSPLHF. The CDR3 coding sequence is TGTGCCAGCAGTTTATATCAGAATTCACCCCTCCACTTT.

The rearrangement links TRBV15 to TRBJ2-7, with 7 bases that match TRBD1. The ends lost 2 bases at V and 1 base at J; junction bases unmatched: 5. The CDR3 runs 15 residues. Germline lookup yields CDR1 LNHNV and CDR2 YYDKDF (reference sequence). The CDR3 reads CATSRTRQGSYEQYF. Here the CDR3 DNA reads TGTGCCACCAGCAGAACCCGACAGGGATCCTACGAGCAGTACTTC.

This clonotype was counted many times. This chain uses TRBV2 with TRBJ1-5; 9 nucleotides line up with TRBD1. CDR1 is SNHLY, CDR2 FYNNEI, per germline. The CDR3 is made up of 13 amino acids. Trimming cost V 6 bases and J 4 bases; bases outside gene matches: 1. The DNA for the CDR3 is TGTGCCAGCAGCGGGACAGGGAATCAGCCCCAGCATTTT. The encoded protein is CASSGTGNQPQHF.

The sample holds many counts of this clonotype. The V and J genes are TRBV6-1 and TRBJ2-3; 8 positions agree with TRBD2. Trimming removed 4 bases from V and 5 bases from J; junction bases left unmatched: 5. Per germline, CDR1 MNHNS and CDR2 SASEGT. The CDR3 loop spans 14 amino acids. The CDR3 is CASSARAGVDTQYF. The CDR3 coding sequence is TGTGCCAGCAGTGCCAGAGCGGGGGTAGATACGCAGTATTTT.

This clonotype was counted ten times or more. The gene calls are TRBV6-6 and TRBJ1-6; D gene ambiguous. CDR1 and CDR2 from the germline V gene are MNHNY and SVGAGI (reference sequence). The CDR3 length is 14 residues. The ends were cut back, 9 bases at V and 10 bases at J, with 19 bases in the middle. The CDR3 region has the DNA TGTGCCAGTACTACTTTTTCGGGTGGATCACCCCTCCACTTT. Its protein is CASTTFSGGSPLHF.